The rows below give T cell receptor beta chains drawn from one sample of a study of T cell repertoires in cytomegalovirus infection. TCRdb re-analysed the reads in MiXCR, keeping a single row per CDR3 protein. The sample records some 280,000 distinct CDR3 sequences, around 13% being singletons. The sample taken for sequencing was PBMCs. These receptor sequences come from a human donor in good health (CMV status not recorded). Some clones in this sample may be carry-over from other donors' samples. Both conserved end residues are part of each CDR3. D genes are given only for firm matches. For some rows the clone size is stated as once, few or many, or as a class when expanded; others skip it.

abundance,j_gene,v_gene,d_gene,CDR3nt,CDR3aa
.,TRBJ1-4,TRBV24-1,.,TGTGCCACCAGGGGGGGAGAAAAACTGTTTTTT,CATRGGEKLFF
few,TRBJ1-1,TRBV9,TRBD1,TGTGCCAGCAGCGTCGGACAGGGGAACACTGAAGCTTTCTTT,CASSVGQGNTEAFF
.,TRBJ2-2,TRBV28,TRBD1,TGTGCCAGCAGACCCTCGAACAGGGGAGACACCGGGGAGCTGTTTTTT,CASRPSNRGDTGELFF
.,TRBJ2-1,TRBV20-1,.,TGCAGTGCTAAAAGGTTAAAAACGAAAGATTCCTACAATGAGCAGTTCTTC,CSAKRLKTKDSYNEQFF
.,TRBJ2-3,TRBV12-5,.,TGTGCTAGTGGTTTGGACCAGGGGCCCACAGATACGCAGTATTTT,CASGLDQGPTDTQYF
few,TRBJ2-1,TRBV20-1,.,TGCAGTGCTAGAGTGAGGGGGAGCAATGAGCAGTTCTTC,CSARVRGSNEQFF
.,TRBJ2-2,TRBV7-3,.,TGTGCCAGCAGCTTAACTGTGGGGACGGCCGGGGAGCTGTTTTTT,CASSLTVGTAGELFF
many,TRBJ2-3,TRBV7-2,TRBD2,TGTGCCGTCGGAGGGGTAGCGGGGGCGCGTTCCACAGATACGCAGTATTTT,CAVGGVAGARSTDTQYF
many,TRBJ2-5,TRBV7-6,.,TGTGCCAGCAGCCCACCCCGGGTAGACGAGACCCAGTACTTC,CASSPPRVDETQYF
many,TRBJ1-2,TRBV10-3,.,TGTGCCATCAATCCCAATCGGGTTATGGGGTCCAACTATGGCTACACCTTC,CAINPNRVMGSNYGYTF
many,TRBJ2-3,TRBV7-2,.,TGTGCCAGCAGCCCAGGGAGGACTACGCAGTATTTT,CASSPGRTTQYF
.,TRBJ2-5,TRBV6-6,TRBD2,TGTGCCAGCAGTTACTCAAGCGGGGCTTTGGGGTCCCAGTACTTC,CASSYSSGALGSQYF
.,TRBJ2-1,TRBV7-4,.,TGTGCCAGCGACACCGGGTCCCTACTTCTTTATGAGCAGTTCTTC,CASDTGSLLLYEQFF
.,TRBJ1-1,TRBV7-9,.,TGTGCCAGCAGCTTAGCGCTGGGAGGCATGAACACTGAAGCTTTCTTT,CASSLALGGMNTEAFF
many,TRBJ1-1,TRBV3-1,.,TGTGCCAGCAGCGACCTGAGTCATCTGAACACTGAAGCTTTCTTT,CASSDLSHLNTEAFF
many,TRBJ2-7,TRBV7-6,.,TGTGCCAGCAGCTTCGGGACACGGACCCTCTCCTACGAGCAGTACTTC,CASSFGTRTLSYEQYF
few,TRBJ2-2,TRBV5-1,.,TGCGCCAGCAGCCCCCGGGGTGGGGGAAACGCCGGGGAGCTGTTTTTT,CASSPRGGGNAGELFF
few,TRBJ1-1,TRBV10-1,.,TGCGCCAGCAGTGAGGGAGGGGAGAACACTGAAGCTTTCTTT,CASSEGGENTEAFF
.,TRBJ2-1,TRBV29-1,TRBD2,TGCAGCGTTGAAGAGGTTCGGGGGGTAGGCCGGTTCTTC,CSVEEVRGVGRFF
many,TRBJ1-2,TRBV7-2,.,TGTGCCAGCAGCTTAAATTCGGGGGGCCAGGGCTACACCTTC,CASSLNSGGQGYTF
few,TRBJ1-1,TRBV10-3,.,TGTGCCATCAGTGACGGGAACGGGAGTGAAGCTTTCTTT,CAISDGNGSEAFF
many,TRBJ1-1,TRBV18,.,TGTGCCAGCTCACCAATTAACACTGAAGCTTTCTTT,CASSPINTEAFF
few,TRBJ2-3,TRBV6-5,.,TGTGCCACGGGGACTAGCACAGATACGCAGTATTTT,CATGTSTDTQYF
few,TRBJ1-5,TRBV2,.,TGTGCCAGCAGTGAACAGGGTTTTACCAATCAGCCCCAGCATTTT,CASSEQGFTNQPQHF
many,TRBJ1-2,TRBV10-3,.,TGTGCCATCACCGATGCGGTCGGTTTCGGCTACACCTTC,CAITDAVGFGYTF
many,TRBJ1-1,TRBV7-8,.,TGTGCCAGCAGCTACGGGAACACTGAAGCTTTCTTT,CASSYGNTEAFF
many,TRBJ1-5,TRBV7-8,.,TGTGCCAGCAGCTCGGGGAAAAGCAATCAGCCCCAGCATTTT,CASSSGKSNQPQHF
.,TRBJ2-7,TRBV12-3/TRBV12-4,.,TGTGCCAGCAGGGACAGAGCCTACGAGCAGAACTTC,CASRDRAYEQNF
many,TRBJ2-1,TRBV7-9,.,TGTGCCAGCAGAAGCCTTAGCGGAGCCTCCTACAATGAGCAGTTCTTC,CASRSLSGASYNEQFF
many,TRBJ1-1,TRBV11-2,TRBD1,TGTGCCAGCTGCGAAAACGGCAGGGGGACTGAAGCTTTCTTT,CASCENGRGTEAFF
many,TRBJ1-1,TRBV18,.,TGTGCCAGCTCTCAAGGGATCATGAACACTGAAGCTTTCTTT,CASSQGIMNTEAFF
.,TRBJ1-5,TRBV20-1,.,TGCAGGTCAGGAGGGGGAGGAAGCAATCAGCCCCAGCATTTT,CRSGGGGSNQPQHF
.,TRBJ1-5,TRBV19,.,TGTGCCAGTAGCCGAGGCGGGGGGCGGGATAGCAATCAGCCCCAGCATTTT,CASSRGGGRDSNQPQHF
.,TRBJ1-6,TRBV9,.,TGTGCCAGCGGTTGGGGTTTGAATTCACCCCTCCACTTT,CASGWGLNSPLHF
few,TRBJ1-1,TRBV20-1,TRBD1,TGCAGTGCCGAACAGGGGGACACTGAAGCTTTCTTT,CSAEQGDTEAFF
.,TRBJ2-1,TRBV20-1,.,TGCAGTGCTATGTTAATAGCGGCCTCCTACAATGAGCAGTTCTTC,CSAMLIAASYNEQFF
few,TRBJ2-1,TRBV28,.,TGTGCCAGCAGTCCTCTTTGGGCGGTTGAGCAGTTCTTC,CASSPLWAVEQFF
many,TRBJ1-1,TRBV5-1,.,TGCGCCAGCAGCTCCCTGGGATCAATCATGAACACTGAAGCTTTCTTT,CASSSLGSIMNTEAFF
.,TRBJ2-1,TRBV7-3,TRBD2,TGTGCCAGCAGCCGCGGGACTAGCGCCTACAATGAGCAGTTCTTC,CASSRGTSAYNEQFF
few,TRBJ2-7,TRBV20-1,TRBD2,TGCAGTGCTAGGTCTCTTTCAGGGACTAGCGTCTACGAGCAGTACTTC,CSARSLSGTSVYEQYF
many,TRBJ2-1,TRBV7-2,TRBD2,TGTGCCAGCAGCGACCTAGCGGGAGGGCACAATGAGCAGTTCTTC,CASSDLAGGHNEQFF
few,TRBJ2-7,TRBV6-6,TRBD2,TGTGCCAGCAGTTACTCCGGGACTAACTACGAGCAGTACTTC,CASSYSGTNYEQYF
many,TRBJ2-5,TRBV7-2,.,TGTGCCAGCTGCGGCGTGGCGGTCCAAGAGACCCAGTACTTC,CASCGVAVQETQYF
many,TRBJ2-5,TRBV7-3,.,TGTGCCAGCAGCCCCTCTGGAAGAGTGGAGACCCAGTACTTC,CASSPSGRVETQYF
.,TRBJ2-7,TRBV20-1,.,TGCAGTGCTAGCCTCCGGGCCACGAGGACCTACGAGCAGTACTTC,CSASLRATRTYEQYF
.,TRBJ2-2,TRBV19,.,TGTGCCAGTAGCGCCGGGCCCGGGGAGCTGTTTTTT,CASSAGPGELFF
few,TRBJ1-4,TRBV25-1,.,TGTGCCAGCAGATTTGCCGGGGGGAAACTGTTTTTT,CASRFAGGKLFF
.,TRBJ2-5,TRBV2,TRBD1,TGTGCCAGCAAGGGGACAGAGCAAGAGACCCAGTACTTC,CASKGTEQETQYF